These 24 T cell receptor beta chains were all obtained from the same sample, sequenced in a study of CD8+CD57+ T cells in acquired aplastic anemia. Patients sequenced had flow cytometry evidence of CD8+CD57+ cell expansion. The template used for profiling TCR beta VDJ and CDR3 was genomic DNA. TCRdb re-called the reads with MiXCR, one entry per CDR3 protein. The repertoire has approximately 300,000 distinct CDR3 sequences, around three fifths of them found once; the top ten carry 1% to 1.5%. The source material was sorted CD4+, CD8+, or CD8+CD57+ T cells (not recorded which) from PBMCs. These receptors were taken from a human donor with aplastic anemia.

This chain connects TRBV12-3 or TRBV12-4 to TRBJ2-7; D may be TRBD1 (5 bases). This CDR3 contains 14 residues. V was pared by 6 bases and J by 4 bases, with 16 bases between. CDR3 loop: CASSSQAGYYEQYF. CDR3 DNA: TGTGCCAGCAGCTCCCAGGCAGGGTATTACGAGCAGTACTTC.

The table lists this clonotype with many counts. J is TRBJ2-6 and V is TRBV7-3, with 7 bases lining up with TRBD2. After removal of 0 bases from V and 1 base from J, the junction contained 12 bases not matched to a gene. The length of the CDR3 is 20 residues. CDR1 and CDR2 (germline): SGHTA, FQGTGA. CDR3 nucleotide sequence: TGTGCCAGCAGCTTAACAGGGGAGACTAGCTTAAAGTCTGGGGCCAACGTCCTGACTTTC. Its protein product is CASSLTGETSLKSGANVLTF.

This clonotype was observed at least ten times. The CDR3, as DNA: TGTGCCGCGACAGGACAGTTCAATCAGCCCCAGCATTTT. This sequence encodes CAATGQFNQPQHF. The V and J genes are TRBV10-3 and TRBJ1-5, with D tentatively TRBD1 (6 bases). Trimming shortened V by 11 bases and J by 3 bases, and 14 bases separated the two germline ends. Germline V gene sequence: CDR1 ENHRY, CDR2 SYGVKD. The CDR3 covers 13 residues.

The chain combines TRBV20-1 with TRBJ1-1; TRBD1 aligns across 7 bases. V lost 7 bases and J lost 4; bases outside the gene matches: 6. Germline assignment: CDR1 DFQATT and CDR2 SNEGSKA (reference sequence). CDR3 length: 12 residues. The CDR3 DNA reads as TGCAGTGTCAGACAGGGTGGCACTGAAGCTTTCTTT. This encodes CSVRQGGTEAFF.

Concerning this clonotype: The germline gene is not matched at one end of the junction; a read error may be the cause. The CDR3 loop reads CASNGQGRYEQYF. The CDR3, as DNA: TGCGCCAGCAACGGACAGGGGAGATACGAGCAATACTTC. J is TRBJ2-7 and V is TRBV10-1, with 9 nucleotides matching TRBD1. Germline V lookup: CDR1 WNHNN, CDR2 SYGVQD (reference sequence). There are 13 residues in the CDR3.

The V call is TRBV12-5, the J call TRBJ1-1; TRBD1 matches at 7 bases. V shed 4 bases, J shed 5 bases, and the junction held 10 bases outside the gene matches. This CDR3 spans 15 amino acids. Germline CDR1 LGHNT, CDR2 FRNRAP. CDR3 DNA sequence: TGTGCTAGTGGTTCCGAGACAGGGTTCGTAACTGAAGCTTTCTTT. The encoded protein is CASGSETGFVTEAFF. The entire variable domain, with the rest obtained from reference TRBV12-5 and TRBJ1-1, is as follows: DARVTQTPRHKVTEMGQEVTMRCQPILGHNTVFWYRQTMMQGLELLAYFRNRAPLDDSGMPKDRFSAEMPDATLATLKIQPSEPRDSAVYFCASGSETGFVTEAFFGQGTRLTVV.

This chain joins TRBV7-2 and TRBJ1-5, with D unclear. The CDR3 extends over 13 amino acids. Per germline, CDR1 SGHTA and CDR2 FQGNSA. V was pared by 1 base and J by 6 bases, with 7 bases between. CDR3 protein: CASSLGAVQPQHF. The CDR3 DNA follows: TGTGCCAGCAGCTTAGGGGCCGTTCAGCCCCAGCATTTT.

This chain joins TRBV12-3 or TRBV12-4 and TRBJ2-1; 8 bases match TRBD1. V was clipped by 6 bases and J by 2 bases; unmatched bases: 6. This CDR3 comprises 15 residues. The CDR3 nucleotides are TGTGCCAGCAGGCAGGGGGCGGTAACCTACAATGAGCAGTTCTTC. As protein: CASRQGAVTYNEQFF.

The chain uses TRBV19 and TRBJ1-2; 7 nucleotides match TRBD1. Germline V gives CDR1 LNHDA, CDR2 SQIVND (reference sequence). J lost 5 bases, V lost 7 bases, and 4 bases had no gene match. CDR3 length equals 12 residues. CDR3 loop: CASTATGYGYTF. The CDR3 DNA follows: TGTGCCAGTACTGCGACAGGGTATGGCTACACCTTC.

CDR3 nucleotides: TGTGCCAGCAGAGAACAGGACTACACTGAAGCTTTCTTT. This sequence encodes CASREQDYTEAFF. The chain links TRBV2 to TRBJ1-1; possible D gene TRBD1, 5 bases. CDR3 length equals 13 residues. Per germline, CDR1 SNHLY and CDR2 FYNNEI. Trimming cost V 6 bases and J 3 bases, with 11 bases left between them.

The chain combines TRBV7-3 with TRBJ1-4; tentative D call: TRBD1 (5 bases). CDR3 size: 16 residues. Germline V CDR1 and CDR2: SGHTA, FQGTGA. V shed 3 bases and J shed 4 bases, with 15 bases lying between them. The CDR3 coding sequence is TGTGCCAGCAGCTTGGGGGGGAGGGTATTTAATGAAAAACTGTTTTTT. Translated, it gives CASSLGGRVFNEKLFF.

The chain has TRBV25-1 and TRBJ1-2; D ambiguous. This CDR3 spans 11 amino acids. Germline loops: CDR1 MGHDK, CDR2 SYGVNS. The V end lost 1 base, the J end lost 10 bases, and 7 bases lay between the germline ends. The CDR3 coding sequence is TGTGCCAGCAGTGAATCCGGCTCCTACACCTTC. Translated: CASSESGSYTF.

The genes are TRBV7-9 and TRBJ1-2; no definite D call. In germline, CDR1 is SEHNR, CDR2 FQNEAQ (reference sequence). Trimming took 6 bases from V and 6 from J, leaving 17 bases between them. This CDR3 region has 14 residues. The chain's CDR3 is CASSRVQSADGYTF. DNA of the CDR3: TGTGCCAGCAGTCGCGTCCAATCTGCGGATGGCTACACCTTC.

This clonotype was observed many times. The genes are TRBV11-2 and TRBJ1-6; 7 bases fit TRBD1. The V and J ends lost 6 bases and 5 bases, in that order; junction bases with no gene match: 7. The CDR3 sequence is 15 residues long. Germline values: CDR1 SGHAT, CDR2 FQNNGV. The CDR3 DNA is TGTGCCAGCAGTAGGGGGACAGACAATAATTCACCCCTCCACTTT. It translates to CASSRGTDNNSPLHF. The whole variable domain, filled in from reference TRBV11-2 and TRBJ1-6, reads EAGVAQSPRYKIIEKRQSVAFWCNPISGHATLYWYQQILGQGPKLLIQFQNNGVVDDSQLPKDRFSAERLKGVDSTLKIQPAKLEDSAVYLCASSRGTDNNSPLHFGNGTRLTVT.

This clonotype was observed many times. Germline is not matched at one junction end, which may reflect a read error. The gene calls are TRBV6-5 and TRBJ2-6, with D hard to call. This CDR3 is built from 15 residues. Germline assignment: CDR1 MNHEY and CDR2 SVGAGI. CDR3 sequence: CATSYLGSGANVLTF. CDR3 DNA: TGTGCCACCAGTTATTTGGGCTCTGGGGCCAACGTCCTGACTTTC.

This chain joins TRBV20-1 and TRBJ1-5, with TRBD1 as a possible D gene (6 bases). V lost 3 bases, J lost 10 bases, and 13 bases lay in between. There are 12 residues in the CDR3. The germline CDR1 and CDR2 sequences are DFQATT and SNEGSKA (reference sequence). As DNA, the CDR3 is TGCAGTGCTAGTGGTTTGGGGGGCCCCCAGCATTTT. This encodes CSASGLGGPQHF.

This chain uses TRBV7-2 with TRBJ2-7; D perhaps matches TRBD2 (6 bases). The CDR3 spans 14 residues. Germline-derived CDR1 and CDR2 are SGHTA and FQGNSA. The ends were cut back, 4 bases at V and 3 bases at J, with 13 bases in the middle. CDR3 sequence: CASSSAGLGYEQYF. The CDR3 DNA is TGTGCCAGCAGCTCGGCGGGACTCGGCTACGAGCAGTACTTC.

This clonotype was seen a handful of times. The chain uses TRBV7-8 and TRBJ2-7; TRBD1 aligns across 8 bases. Looked up from germline, CDR1 is SGHVS and CDR2 is FQNEAQ. This CDR3 contains 15 residues. The V and J ends lost 5 bases and 2 bases, in that order; junction bases with no gene match: 8. The CDR3 region is CASSAGQGGTYEQYF. The CDR3 coding sequence is TGTGCCAGCAGCGCAGGACAGGGTGGAACCTACGAGCAGTACTTC.

This clonotype was seen only once. The chain combines TRBV7-8 with TRBJ1-4; D gene unclear. Trimming took off 2 bases at V and 7 bases at J, with 14 bases between the two ends. The CDR3 is made up of 15 amino acids. CDR1 is SGHVS, CDR2 FQNEAQ, per germline. The CDR3 sequence: CASSLRYREGEKLFF. CDR3 bases: TGTGCCAGCAGCTTAAGGTACCGGGAAGGTGAAAAACTGTTTTTT.

The table lists this clonotype with a count of one. The chain uses TRBV10-3 and TRBJ1-2; D is possibly TRBD1 (5 bases). Germline assignment: CDR1 ENHRY and CDR2 SYGVKD. V lost 3 bases to trimming and J lost 8 bases, with 16 bases between them. CDR3 size: 14 residues. The CDR3 region has the DNA TGTGCCATCAGTGATGACAGATTAACTGGCGGCTACACCTTC. It yields the protein CAISDDRLTGGYTF.

In regard to this clonotype: Since the CDR3 does not end with the conserved phenylalanine or tryptophan, this likely comes from a read error. No DNA is shown, since the ends of the CDR3 on it are uncertain; the CDR3 is the one TCRdb lists. CDR3: CASSQIYKGTS. The chain joins TRBV14 to TRBJ2-6. From germline, CDR1 is SGHDN and CDR2 FVKESK. The CDR3 comprises 11 residues, both ends counted.

The chain is built from TRBV5-1 and TRBJ2-3; 10 positions agree with TRBD2. V was pared by 2 bases and J by 11 bases, with 11 bases of the junction left unmatched. The CDR3 length is 15 residues. The V gene's germline CDR1 is SGHRS and CDR2 YFSETQ. The DNA for the CDR3 is TGCGCCAGCAGCTTTGAAAGCGGGGGGGCAAAGGAGCAGTATTTT. This sequence encodes CASSFESGGAKEQYF.

This clonotype was seen just once. The rearrangement links TRBV2 to TRBJ2-2, with TRBD1 identical over 9 bases. The CDR3 consists of 16 residues. Germline V gives CDR1 SNHLY, CDR2 FYNNEI. Germline trimming cut 6 bases from V and 1 base from J; bases unmatched to any gene: 6. The CDR3 reads CASSLADRGNTGELFF. The CDR3 bases are TGTGCCAGCAGCTTAGCGGACAGGGGGAACACCGGGGAGCTGTTTTTT.

V gene TRBV4-1 combines with J gene TRBJ2-6, with D uncertain. CDR3 size: 17 residues. V lost 3 bases and J 0 bases, leaving 12 bases between the germline ends. Germline-derived CDR1 and CDR2 are MGHRA and YSYEKL. The CDR3: CASSHAPVGSGANVLTF. DNA of the CDR3: TGCGCCAGCAGCCACGCCCCTGTAGGCTCTGGGGCCAACGTCCTGACTTTC.